This entry lists 20 T cell receptor beta chains sequenced from one sample in a study of blood T cell repertoires in COVID-19. Data came from immunoSEQ multiplex PCR; TCRdb stores just in-frame clones and leaves some out. The data contain roughly 150,000 clones, 80% to 90% of them singletons. The sequencing sample was made of peripheral blood. These receptors were obtained from a woman aged 55-69 years with COVID-19, enrolled during active disease.

The chain recombines TRBV6-1 with TRBJ1-5; 9 bases are a match to TRBD1. This CDR3 is 16 amino acids long. CDR1 is MNHNS, CDR2 SASEGT, per germline. The junction had 7 bases not matched to a gene; V was cut back by 4 bases and J by 3 bases. This chain's CDR3 is CASSAWTGASNQPQHF. The DNA for the CDR3 is TGTGCCAGCAGTGCATGGACAGGGGCTTCCAATCAGCCCCAGCATTTT.

The genes are TRBV18 and TRBJ1-4; D call uncertain. Trimming took off 8 bases at V and 5 bases at J, with 15 bases between the two ends. The germline V gene has CDR1 KGHSH and CDR2 LQKENI. This CDR3 comprises 14 residues. The CDR3: CASSSTGRNEKLFF. The CDR3 region has the DNA TGTGCCAGCAGCTCGACGGGAAGGAATGAAAAACTGTTTTTT.

The chain carries TRBV19 and TRBJ1-6; D is undetermined. Germline values: CDR1 LNHDA, CDR2 SQIVND (reference sequence). The CDR3 contains 13 residues. V lost 4 bases to trimming and J lost 6 bases, with 7 bases between them. CDR3 coding DNA: TGTGCCAGTAGTACGCACGGTAATTCACCCCTCCACTTT. Amino acid sequence: CASSTHGNSPLHF.

The rearrangement uses TRBV20-1 and TRBJ1-6; 7 nucleotides line up with TRBD1. CDR1 DFQATT and CDR2 SNEGSKA come from the germline V gene (reference sequence). With V trimmed by 3 bases and J by 7 bases, 9 bases remained unmatched. The CDR3 extends over 15 amino acids. Here the CDR3 DNA reads TGCAGTGCTAGTTCAGAGGGGGCCAGGAATTCACCCCTCCACTTT. This sequence encodes CSASSEGARNSPLHF.

Only one count was recorded for this clone. This sequence joins TRBV30 and TRBJ1-2, with TRBD1 matching 8 bases. Germline V gene data show CDR1 as GTSNPN and CDR2 as SVGIG (reference sequence). The CDR3 runs to 13 residues. Trimming took 3 bases from V and 8 from J; bases not matched to a gene: 8. The CDR3 loop reads CAWRPGGEEGYTF. The CDR3 DNA sequence: TGTGCCTGGAGGCCAGGGGGCGAAGAAGGCTACACCTTC.

The V gene is TRBV4-2, the J gene TRBJ1-2; 7 bases match TRBD1. The germline CDR1 and CDR2 sequences are LGHNA and YNFKEQ. This CDR3 has 16 amino acids. With V trimmed by 4 bases and J by 2 bases, 10 bases remained unmatched. The CDR3 here is CASSRGRGQTNYGYTF. The CDR3 DNA is TGTGCCAGCAGCCGAGGTCGGGGACAGACGAACTATGGCTACACCTTC.

The chain carries TRBV6-6 and TRBJ1-1; TRBD1 agrees at 9 bases. With V trimmed by 2 bases and J by 6 bases, 4 bases remained unmatched. From germline, CDR1 is MNHNY and CDR2 SVGAGI (reference sequence). This CDR3 is built from 14 residues. In nucleotides, the CDR3 is TGTGCCAGCAGTTACACAGGGGGCCGATCTGAAGCTTTCTTT. This gives the protein CASSYTGGRSEAFF.

The chain uses TRBV13 and TRBJ2-1; TRBD2 matches at 15 bases. Germline V CDR1 and CDR2: PRHDT, FYEKMQ (reference sequence). The V gene end was trimmed by 4 bases and the J gene end by 4 bases; junction bases not matched to a gene: 8. The CDR3 spans 18 residues. The CDR3 DNA follows: TGTGCCAGCAGCTCGGGACTAGCGGGAGGATTACTTTACAATGAGCAGTTCTTC. Amino acids: CASSSGLAGGLLYNEQFF.

The V and J genes are TRBV18 and TRBJ1-5; 8 bases are shared with TRBD1. Per the germline V gene, CDR1 is KGHSH and CDR2 is LQKENI. The V segment lost 4 bases and the J segment 5 bases; nucleotides outside the gene matches: 4. CDR3 length: 14 residues. CDR3 bases: TGTGCCAGCTCACTGGGACAGGAGTATCAGCCCCAGCATTTT. The encoded protein is CASSLGQEYQPQHF.

As for this clone: Sequence at one end of the junction differs from germline and may be a read error. The rearrangement links TRBV3-1 (or the pseudogene TRBV3-2) to TRBJ1-1; 7 bases are shared with TRBD1. Germline CDR1 reads LGHDT; CDR2 reads YNNKEL (reference sequence). There are 11 residues in the CDR3. CDR3 residues: CACRGGTEAFF. DNA of the CDR3: TGTGCCTGCAGGGGGGGCACTGAAGCTTTCTTT.

The rearrangement uses TRBV19 and TRBJ1-2, with TRBD1 identical over 7 bases. Germline values: CDR1 LNHDA, CDR2 SQIVND (reference sequence). The CDR3 is made up of 13 amino acids. V trimming: 5 bases; J trimming: 4 bases; junction bases outside the gene matches: 4. CDR3 protein: CASSLRDSYGYTF. CDR3 nucleotide sequence: TGTGCCAGTAGTCTCCGGGACAGCTATGGCTACACCTTC.

The CDR3, as DNA: TGTGCCAGCAGCTTGCGAAGGGCAGCGGGGGGCTACACCTTC. Translation gives CASSLRRAAGGYTF. The chain has TRBV5-6 and TRBJ1-2; no firm D call. Germline CDR1 and CDR2: SGHDT and YYEEEE. The CDR3 covers 14 residues. V lost 1 base, J lost 8 bases, and 15 bases lay in between.

This chain connects TRBV4-1 to TRBJ1-4, with 9 bases lining up with TRBD1. Germline loops: CDR1 MGHRA, CDR2 YSYEKL. The CDR3 runs 15 residues. Trimming took 1 base from V and 8 from J; bases not matched to a gene: 5. Written as DNA, the CDR3 is TGCGCCAGCAGCCAAGCCGGGACAGGGAAAGAAAAACTGTTTTTT. Protein: CASSQAGTGKEKLFF.

This chain links TRBV5-1 with TRBJ2-2; 9 bases align to TRBD1. There are 16 residues in the CDR3. Germline lookup yields CDR1 SGHRS and CDR2 YFSETQ. V dropped 5 bases and J dropped 3; count of bases not matched to a gene: 8. The CDR3 bases are TGCGCCAGCAGTCGGGGACAGGGAGGGTACACCGGGGAGCTGTTTTTT. Amino acid sequence: CASSRGQGGYTGELFF.

The rearrangement uses TRBV5-1 and TRBJ2-1, with a tentative D call TRBD2 (7 bases). Between the trimmed V and J ends, which lost 2 bases and 2 bases, there was a span of 11 bases. Germline V gene data show CDR1 as SGHRS and CDR2 as YFSETQ. The length of the CDR3 is 15 residues. The CDR3 is CASSLGGGAYNEQFF. The CDR3 bases are TGCGCCAGCAGCTTAGGGGGAGGGGCCTACAATGAGCAGTTCTTC.

This clone was detected only once. The gene calls are TRBV6-6 and TRBJ1-2; 10 positions match TRBD1. The CDR3 is made up of 12 amino acids. Germline-derived CDR1 and CDR2 are MNHNY and SVGAGI (reference sequence). V was clipped by 10 bases and J by 8 bases; unmatched bases: 7. The CDR3 loop is CATLGQGQGYTF. As DNA, the CDR3 is TGTGCCACTCTGGGACAGGGGCAGGGCTACACCTTC.

The chain recombines TRBV7-9 with TRBJ2-1; 8 bases agree with TRBD1. This CDR3 is 17 amino acids long. Germline CDR1 reads SEHNR; CDR2 reads FQNEAQ (reference sequence). V shed 5 bases and J 2 bases; nucleotides not matched to a gene: 11. CDR3 sequence: CASSTFGTGNTYNEQFF. The CDR3 nucleotides are TGTGCCAGCAGCACATTCGGGACAGGCAATACCTACAATGAGCAGTTCTTC. The whole variable domain, remainder taken from reference TRBV7-9 and TRBJ2-1, is DTGVSQNPRHKITKRGQNVTFRCDPISEHNRLYWYRQTLGQGPEFLTYFQNEAQLEKSRLLSDRFSAERPKGSFSTLEIQRTEQGDSAMYLCASSTFGTGNTYNEQFFGPGTRLTVL.

CDR3 in DNA: TGTGCCAGCAGCCACGGGGACAGGACGAACACTGAAGCTTTCTTT. Translated, it gives CASSHGDRTNTEAFF. The rearrangement uses TRBV3-1 (or the pseudogene TRBV3-2) and TRBJ1-1; 8 bases are a match to TRBD1. V shed 3 bases and J 1 base; nucleotides not matched to a gene: 4. The CDR3 length is 15 residues. Germline values: CDR1 LGHDT, CDR2 YNNKEL (reference sequence).

The chain's CDR3 is CASSRSWDSMNTEAFF. DNA of the CDR3: TGTGCCAGCAGCAGATCCTGGGACAGCATGAACACTGAAGCTTTCTTT. The J gene is TRBJ1-1, the V gene TRBV7-2; 7 positions agree with TRBD1. J was trimmed by 0 bases and V by 5 bases; bases with no gene match: 9. CDR1 is SGHTA, CDR2 FQGNSA, per germline. The CDR3 consists of 16 residues.

V is TRBV6-5 and J is TRBJ1-2; 7 nucleotides line up with TRBD1. CDR1 is MNHEY and CDR2 is SVGAGI in the germline V gene. The CDR3 loop spans 13 amino acids. Trimming removed 6 bases from V and 3 bases from J; junction bases left unmatched: 4. As DNA, the CDR3 is TGTGCCAGCAGGCGACAGGGCGACTATGGCTACACCTTC. Protein: CASRRQGDYGYTF.